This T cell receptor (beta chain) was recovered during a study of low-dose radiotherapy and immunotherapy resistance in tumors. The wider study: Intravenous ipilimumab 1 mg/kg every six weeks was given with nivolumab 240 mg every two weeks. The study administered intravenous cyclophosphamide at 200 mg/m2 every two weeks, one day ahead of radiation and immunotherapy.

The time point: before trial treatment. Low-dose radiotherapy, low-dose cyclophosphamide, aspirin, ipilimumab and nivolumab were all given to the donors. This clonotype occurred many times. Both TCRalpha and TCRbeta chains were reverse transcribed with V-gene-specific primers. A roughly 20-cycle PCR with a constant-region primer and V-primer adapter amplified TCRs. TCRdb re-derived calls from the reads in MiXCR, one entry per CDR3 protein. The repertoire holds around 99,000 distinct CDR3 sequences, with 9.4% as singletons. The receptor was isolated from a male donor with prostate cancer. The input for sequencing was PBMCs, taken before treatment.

CDR3 sequence (DNA): TGTGCCAGCGTTAGCGGCTACGAGCAGTACTTC. Protein product: CASVSGYEQYF. The genes are TRBV28 and TRBJ2-7; the D gene is possibly TRBD2 (6 bases). V was shortened by 8 bases and J by 3 bases, with 8 bases between the two germline ends. There are 11 residues in the CDR3. CDR1 is MDHEN and CDR2 is SYDVKM in the germline V gene.